Listed here are 28 T cell receptor beta chains from one sample, sequenced in a study of regulatory T cells in long-lasting Graves disease. Time point denoted: persistent/refractory GD, antithyroid drugs over 5 years with positive TRAb. PBMCs were the source of the RNA used for TCR sequencing. Arm-PCR of CDR3 regions with iRepertoire HTBI primers generated TCR beta libraries. One entry per CDR3 protein results from TCRdb running MiXCR on the multiplex PCR reads. Among around 460,000 distinct CDR3 sequences listed, around a fifth were seen once. This material consisted of peripheral blood mononuclear cells (PBMCs), taken when the disease was refractory, from a patient treated with antithyroid drugs. The receptors stem from a female donor with Graves disease.

This chain links TRBV28 with TRBJ1-1; 7 nucleotides match TRBD1. The ends lost 6 bases at V and 11 bases at J; junction bases unmatched: 3. The CDR3 length is 10 residues. Germline CDR1 is MDHEN and CDR2 is SYDVKM. Here the CDR3 reads CASRGTEAFF. DNA for the CDR3: TGTGCCAGCAGAGGGACAGAGGCTTTCTTT. Complete variable domain (other parts from reference TRBV28 and TRBJ1-1): DVKVTQSSRYLVKRTGEKVFLECVQDMDHENMFWYRQDPGLGLRLIYFSYDVKMKEKGDIPEGYSVSREKKERFSLILESASTNQTSMYLCASRGTEAFFGQGTRLTVV.

The sample holds one count of this clonotype. The DNA is left out, because the CDR3 cannot be placed on it with certainty; the CDR3 is given as TCRdb lists it. The chain recombines TRBV20-1 with TRBJ1-3; the listed D gene, TRBD1, was not tested against the DNA. From its first to its last residue, the CDR3 has 14 amino acids. The germline CDR1 and CDR2 sequences are DFQATT and SNEGSKA (reference sequence). The CDR3 protein is CSALRAGFGNTIYF.

The sample holds many counts of this clonotype. The CDR3 DNA is TGTGCCAGCAGCCCGGGACAGGGGGCTTTCGAGACCCAGTACTTC. It specifies CASSPGQGAFETQYF. The chain has TRBV7-2 and TRBJ2-5; 12 bases are shared with TRBD1. Trimming at V came to 5 bases and at J to 5 bases, leaving 6 bases not matched to a gene. The CDR3 loop spans 15 amino acids. Germline V gives CDR1 SGHTA, CDR2 FQGNSA.

The chain recombines TRBV4-1 with TRBJ2-7, with D possibly matching TRBD2 (7 bases). Trimming removed 5 bases from V and 2 bases from J, with 19 bases in between. From germline, CDR1 is MGHRA and CDR2 YSYEKL. The CDR3 spans 16 residues. CDR3 sequence reads: CASSTGGKDPTYEQYF. The CDR3 nucleotides are TGCGCCAGCAGCACGGGGGGCAAGGACCCGACCTACGAGCAGTACTTC.

This clonotype was counted between two and nine times. The gene calls are TRBV20-1 and TRBJ2-4; D is undetermined. Trimming stripped 3 bases from V and 0 bases from J, with 6 bases between. Germline V CDR1 and CDR2: DFQATT, SNEGSKA (reference sequence). The CDR3 is made up of 13 amino acids. CDR3 nucleotides: TGCAGTGCTAGTCATAAAGCCAAAAACATTCAGTACTTC. This sequence encodes CSASHKAKNIQYF.

The chain recombines TRBV4-1 with TRBJ2-4; 10 bases are shared with TRBD1. The germline gives CDR1 MGHRA, CDR2 YSYEKL. CDR3 length: 17 residues. J gave up 2 bases and V 1 base, and 5 bases lay outside the gene matches. CDR3 amino acids: CASSQGWTGGTKNIQYF. In DNA form, the CDR3 reads TGCGCCAGCAGCCAAGGCTGGACAGGGGGAACCAAAAACATTCAGTACTTC.

About this clonotype: An end of the junction does not agree with germline; a read error may underlie this. This chain connects TRBV12-3 or TRBV12-4 to TRBJ1-5, with 9 bases that match TRBD1. The CDR3 length is 16 residues. The CDR3 region is CASSPRDRAVNQPRHF. The DNA of the CDR3 is TGTGCCAGCAGTCCCCGGGACAGGGCAGTCAATCAGCCCCGGCATTTT.

The CDR3 sequence: CASSYAGRPLETQYF. The CDR3 region has the DNA TGTGCCAGCAGCTACGCTGGGCGGCCACTAGAGACCCAGTACTTC. The chain couples TRBV11-2 to TRBJ2-5; unclear D gene. CDR1 is SGHAT, CDR2 FQNNGV, per germline. V was pared by 4 bases and J by 4 bases, with 16 bases between. The CDR3 totals 15 residues.

The J gene is TRBJ2-7, the V gene TRBV15; D perhaps matches TRBD2 (5 bases). Germline V CDR1 and CDR2: LNHNV, YYDKDF (reference sequence). This CDR3 has 13 residues. The V and J ends lost 0 bases and 5 bases respectively, with 8 bases between them. The CDR3: CATSREGRDEQYF. The CDR3, as DNA: TGTGCCACCAGCAGAGAAGGGCGGGACGAGCAGTACTTC.

Concerning this clonotype itself: A much larger clonotype is one base distant, so this may be a read error. The rearrangement links TRBV28 to TRBJ1-5; D is perhaps TRBD1 (6 bases). Germline V gene lookup returns CDR1 MDHEN and CDR2 SYDVKM. CDR3 length equals 14 residues. The CDR3 DNA reads as TGTGCCAGCAAATCCACAGGGAACAATCAGCCCCGGCATTTT. The encoded protein is CASKSTGNNQPRHF.

V usage is TRBV7-6 and J usage is TRBJ2-2; no reliable D call. The CDR3 contains 16 residues. Trimming pared 1 base from V and 4 bases from J, leaving 13 bases between. From germline, CDR1 is SGHVS and CDR2 FNYEAQ. The CDR3 loop is CASSLEAPLSTGELFF. The CDR3 nucleotides read TGTGCCAGCAGCTTAGAAGCGCCCTTGAGCACCGGGGAGCTGTTTTTT. The full variable domain, in which reference TRBV7-6 and TRBJ2-2 provide the parts outside the CDR3, is GAGVSQSPRYKVTKRGQDVALRCDPISGHVSLYWYRQALGQGPEFLTYFNYEAQQDKSGLPNDRFSAERPEGSISTLTIQRTEQRDSAMYRCASSLEAPLSTGELFFGEGSRLTVL.

This clonotype was observed a handful of times. V gene TRBV7-9 combines with J gene TRBJ2-5, with 7 bases lining up with TRBD2. Germline V gives CDR1 SEHNR, CDR2 FQNEAQ (reference sequence). Losses at the gene ends were 2 bases for V and 6 bases for J; bases not matched to a gene: 6. CDR3 length equals 14 residues. The CDR3 protein is CASSLFPGRKTQYF. The CDR3 nucleotides read TGTGCCAGCAGCTTATTTCCCGGGAGGAAGACCCAGTACTTC.

The chain joins TRBV19 to TRBJ1-1; no firm D call. Germline CDR1 is LNHDA and CDR2 is SQIVND (reference sequence). Trimming left V 1 base short and J 5 bases short, with 5 bases between. This CDR3 contains 12 residues. The CDR3 sequence: CASSIARTEAFF. The CDR3 DNA reads as TGTGCCAGTAGTATAGCCCGGACTGAAGCTTTCTTT.

The V gene is TRBV18, the J gene TRBJ1-5; D ambiguous. The CDR3 has 16 amino acids. Germline V gene data show CDR1 as KGHSH and CDR2 as LQKENI. Trimming took 3 bases from V and 2 from J, leaving 14 bases between them. This chain's CDR3 is CASSPLARVGNQPQHF. CDR3 bases: TGTGCCAGCTCACCGCTCGCGCGGGTCGGCAATCAGCCCCAGCATTTT.

This chain joins TRBV28 and TRBJ2-1, with D tentatively TRBD1 or TRBD2 (5 bases each). The ends were cut back, 5 bases at V and 9 bases at J, with 20 bases in the middle. CDR1 is MDHEN and CDR2 is SYDVKM in the germline V gene. The CDR3 covers 15 residues. DNA of the CDR3: TGTGCCAGCAGTCTCTACCAAAATGCGAGGGGTGAGCAGTTCTTC. This codes for CASSLYQNARGEQFF. Full variable domain (outside the CDR3, taken from reference TRBV28 and TRBJ2-1): DVKVTQSSRYLVKRTGEKVFLECVQDMDHENMFWYRQDPGLGLRLIYFSYDVKMKEKGDIPEGYSVSREKKERFSLILESASTNQTSMYLCASSLYQNARGEQFFGPGTRLTVL.

DNA for the CDR3: TGCAGTGCTAGAGATCTGTGGACAGGGGAGGACTCCTATAATTCACCCCTCCACTTT. It encodes CSARDLWTGEDSYNSPLHF. V and J are TRBV20-1 and TRBJ1-6; 9 bases align to TRBD1. The junction had 9 bases not matched to a gene; V was cut back by 0 bases and J by 0 bases. The V gene's germline CDR1 is DFQATT and CDR2 SNEGSKA (reference sequence). The CDR3 is 19 residues long.

The rearrangement links TRBV18 to TRBJ1-1; D perhaps matches TRBD1 (5 bases). This CDR3 has 14 amino acids. V lost 2 bases and J lost 5, with 12 bases in between. CDR1 is KGHSH and CDR2 is LQKENI in the germline V gene. The CDR3 spells CASSPGGEGTEAFF. CDR3 in DNA: TGTGCCAGCTCACCAGGGGGGGAAGGGACTGAAGCTTTCTTT.

This clonotype was picked up many times. This sequence joins TRBV27 and TRBJ1-4, with unresolved D. The germline V gene encodes CDR1 MNHEY and CDR2 SMNVEV (reference sequence). The CDR3 is 14 amino acids. Trimming stripped 0 bases from V and 6 bases from J, with 8 bases between. The DNA of the CDR3 is TGTGCCAGCAGTTTATCCCCAATGGATGAAAAACTGTTTTTT. Protein: CASSLSPMDEKLFF.

This clonotype showed up many times. V gene TRBV6-1 combines with J gene TRBJ2-6; 7 bases align to TRBD1. Germline V gene data show CDR1 as MNHNS and CDR2 as SASEGT. The CDR3 sequence is 18 residues long. Trimming removed 4 bases from V and 0 bases from J; junction bases left unmatched: 9. The DNA of the CDR3 is TGTGCCAGCAGTGCCAACAGGGGCCTGTTCTCTGGGGCCAACGTCCTGACTTTC. It encodes CASSANRGLFSGANVLTF.

In its sample, this clonotype was seen a few times. J is TRBJ2-7 and V is TRBV24-1; TRBD1 is a possible D gene (6 bases). Germline assignment: CDR1 KGHDR and CDR2 SFDVKD. This CDR3 comprises 13 residues. The germline V and J ends were trimmed by 4 bases and 4 bases, with 10 bases remaining between them. For the CDR3, the DNA is TGTGCCACCAGTGAGGACACAGGGTACGAGCAGTACTTC. Translation gives CATSEDTGYEQYF.

This clonotype was counted a few times. The chain is built from TRBV11-2 and TRBJ2-7, with a tentative D call TRBD2 (5 bases). The CDR3 covers 13 residues. Trimming cost V 1 base and J 6 bases, with 10 bases left between them. Germline loops: CDR1 SGHAT, CDR2 FQNNGV. Written as DNA, the CDR3 is TGTGCCAGCAGCTTAGGGACTTCGGGCGAGCAGTACTTC. This sequence encodes CASSLGTSGEQYF.

This CDR3 is CSATGTSGTYRGYEQYF. As DNA, the CDR3 is TGCAGTGCTACCGGGACTAGCGGGACCTACCGGGGCTACGAGCAGTACTTC. The chain has TRBV20-1 and TRBJ2-7, with TRBD2 identical over 13 bases. This CDR3 comprises 17 residues. Trimming cost V 4 bases and J 3 bases; bases outside gene matches: 12. CDR1 is DFQATT, CDR2 SNEGSKA, per germline (reference sequence).

This clonotype was observed many times. V usage is TRBV28 and J usage is TRBJ2-7, with D possibly called TRBD1 or TRBD2 (5 bases each). The CDR3 is made up of 13 amino acids. Germline CDR1 MDHEN, CDR2 SYDVKM. The ends were cut back, 5 bases at V and 3 bases at J, with 11 bases in the middle. The CDR3 DNA sequence: TGTGCCAGCAGTCCCGGGACCTTCTACGAGCAGTACTTC. Encoded protein: CASSPGTFYEQYF.

This clonotype came up a few times. The V call is TRBV4-3, the J call TRBJ2-5; TRBD1 aligns across 8 bases. Germline-derived CDR1 and CDR2 are LGHNA and YSLEER. The V and J ends lost 3 bases and 5 bases, in that order; junction bases with no gene match: 8. The CDR3 has 15 residues. The CDR3 sequence is CASSQGTGRGETQYF. In nucleotides, the CDR3 is TGCGCCAGCAGCCAGGGGACAGGTCGAGGGGAGACCCAGTACTTC.

In this sample, this clonotype turned up many times. This chain connects TRBV20-1 to TRBJ2-1, with D perhaps matching TRBD2 (7 bases). The CDR3 has 13 amino acids. Germline CDR1 reads DFQATT; CDR2 reads SNEGSKA (reference sequence). V was cut by 5 bases and J by 9 bases, with 17 bases left in between. CDR3: CSAGGGHLLEQFF. CDR3 coding DNA: TGCAGTGCTGGGGGGGGGCACTTACTTGAGCAGTTCTTC.

V and J are TRBV2 and TRBJ1-1; D not certain. The V end lost 7 bases, the J end lost 3 bases, and 21 bases lay between the germline ends. The germline V gene encodes CDR1 SNHLY and CDR2 FYNNEI. The CDR3 runs to 16 residues. The CDR3 here is CASTARAGPPDTEAFF. The CDR3 region has the DNA TGTGCCAGCACCGCCCGGGCAGGTCCCCCGGACACTGAAGCTTTCTTT.

This clonotype was counted at least ten times. The CDR3, as DNA: TGCAGCGTTGAAGGGGGGGGTAAGAACACTGAAGCTTTCTTT. Translating gives CSVEGGGKNTEAFF. The rearrangement uses TRBV29-1 and TRBJ1-1, with D possibly TRBD1 on 5 matching bases. The germline gives CDR1 SQVTM, CDR2 ANQGSEA. Trimming left V 1 base short and J 1 base short, with 10 bases between. The CDR3 totals 14 residues.

This clonotype was recorded at least ten times. The chain combines TRBV12-3 or TRBV12-4 with TRBJ1-1; 11 nucleotides line up with TRBD1. The CDR3 has 14 amino acids. V lost 6 bases, J lost 11 bases, and 11 bases stayed unmatched. CDR3 DNA: TGTGCCAGCAGGGAAGTCGGACAGGGGGCCGAGGCTTTCTTT. Protein: CASREVGQGAEAFF.